This TCR beta chain was sequenced during a study of CD8+ T cells in alopecia areata. The treatment: oral pan-JAK inhibitor, 5-10 mg twice daily. RNA extraction was followed by reverse transcription into cDNA, which acted as the sequencing template. Here immunoSEQ multiplex PCR was the method, and the copy in TCRdb shows in-frame clones only, minus some. The sample holds 150,000 to 200,000 clones, about 48% seen once. This clone was seen more than once but under ten times. The CDR3 spans 11 residues. In germline, CDR1 is SQVTM, CDR2 ANQGSEA. Trimming pared 7 bases from V and 7 bases from J, leaving 13 bases between.

The chain carries TRBV29-1 and TRBJ1-2, with a possible D match to TRBD1 (6 bases). The sequencing here drew on CD8+ T cells sorted from blood, taken at week 24, from a patient treated with tofacitinib. This clonotype originated in a human donor with alopecia areata. DNA of the CDR3: TGCAGCGCCGAGGGGGGGCCTGGCTACACCTTC. This translates into CSAEGGPGYTF.